This T cell receptor beta chain is drawn from a study of blood T cell repertoires in COVID-19. Measured with immunoSEQ multiplex PCR; TCRdb has only the in-frame clones, and not every one. The sample has over 200,000 clones; roughly four fifths are singletons. The study recruited people aged about 18 to 90 years across about 25 US areas. The sequencing input was PBMCs or T cells enriched from blood (not recorded which). The sequence was collected from a man aged 55 to 69 who had recovered from COVID-19.

CDR3 sequence (DNA): TGTGCCACTCCAACGACAGGACGAGGTCAGCCCCAGCATTTT. It translates to CATPTTGRGQPQHF. V gene TRBV10-3 combines with J gene TRBJ1-5; TRBD1 might be the D (6 bases). Trimming shortened V by 10 bases and J by 6 bases, and 19 bases separated the two germline ends. CDR1 is ENHRY, CDR2 SYGVKD, per germline. The CDR3 covers 14 residues.